This T cell receptor beta chain was found in a study of monozygotic twins with inflammatory bowel disease (dated by TCRdb to between 2019 and 2020). Concerning the study at large: A total of about 28 monozygotic twin pairs were included in the full study, comprising nine German pairs (four IBD-concordant, five IBD-discordant) and 19 IBD-discordant Danish pairs. Each individual had, on average, about 151 000 unique TCRalpha sequences and 181 000 unique TCRbeta sequences available for analysis. Within discordant pairs, disease-associated traits were sought mainly by comparing IBD patients with their genetically identical healthy co-twins.

From each donor, a roughly 2.6 ml peripheral blood sample was collected into PAXgene tubes and stored at -80 degrees C. Without any T cell sorting, total RNA was extracted from whole blood using the PAXgene blood miRNA kit on an automated QIAcube. Deep TCRalpha and TCRbeta repertoire profiling with unique molecular barcoding was performed on peripheral blood of monozygotic twin pairs concordant or discordant for inflammatory bowel disease. For every twin pair, smoking habits were documented, and each individual was categorised as a current, former or never smoker. Notes on this clonotype: It lacks a known antigen.

Study-wide findings and limitations: Compared with healthy twins, IBD patients had fewer clonotypes in common with other individuals, a difference most pronounced in patients showing signs of disease activity. Repertoire similarity did not differ between concordant and discordant twins, which could be due to limited statistical power. TCRbeta repertoire diversity, by inverse Simpson index, was decreased in IBD patients compared with their healthy co-twins. Because patients were on differing immunosuppressive treatments, the repertoires may have picked up extra background noise and inter-individual variability. No single strong signal or clonotype linked to IBD turned up in the results, so the idea that one exists was not supported. The analysis was unable to tell apart different T cell subtypes.

Inclusive of the bounding cysteine and phenylalanine, the CDR3 is 15 residues long. No DNA is listed. According to the germline V gene, CDR1 reads ENHRY and CDR2 reads SYGVKD. Libraries came from 5' RACE. For each TCR library, 3,500 to 4,500 ng of total RNA was used. For each sample, cDNA synthesis with SMARTScribe reverse transcriptase was split into eight separate reactions. Unique molecular identifiers containing a 6-nucleotide sample barcode were introduced through template switching during cDNA synthesis. TCRalpha and TCRbeta cDNA was amplified in two nested PCRs of roughly 16 and 10 cycles, and bead purification was carried out after each PCR. Before amplification, the cDNA was treated with uracil DNA-glycosylase and purified using the QIAquick PCR purification kit. The second PCR was the step at which Illumina TruSeq-compatible adapters and sample-specific barcodes were added. Library quality and concentration were assessed using TapeStation and Qubit, and roughly 5.5 ng of each library was pooled. Pooled libraries were sequenced on an Illumina HiSeq2500 single-index Rapid Run with 2 x 100 bp reads and custom sequencing primers. The authors' analysis ran thus. MiGEC version 1.2.6 was used for UMI-based consensus assembly to correct PCR and sequencing errors. MiXCR version 2.1.1 was used to carry out V(D)J alignment, clonotype assembly and CDR3 extraction. Normalisation of gene usage, clonotype sharing and MAIT/NKT TCR abundance was achieved by analysing the top 1000, 10 000 and 20 000 clonotypes per sample. After downsampling to 27 000 UMIs, diversity was calculated as the inverse Simpson index using the vegan R package. Paired Mann-Whitney U tests on discordant twin pairs were used, with Benjamini-Hochberg multiple-testing correction. TCRdb reprocessed the reads and assigns one entry to each CDR3 protein sequence, leaving out DNA. The V and J calls and clone size are TCRdb's, not the authors'. The sample's records list approximately 100,000 distinct CDR3 sequences. Around 12% of the sample goes to the ten largest clones.

Recombination linked TRBV10-3 to TRBJ1-6; TCRdb picks TRBD1, but there is no DNA to check that call. The sequence was collected from a human donor with ulcerative colitis or Crohn's disease, or a healthy co-twin of an affected twin (not recorded which). The source material was blood. The CDR3 region has the sequence CAIREGASRNSPLHF.